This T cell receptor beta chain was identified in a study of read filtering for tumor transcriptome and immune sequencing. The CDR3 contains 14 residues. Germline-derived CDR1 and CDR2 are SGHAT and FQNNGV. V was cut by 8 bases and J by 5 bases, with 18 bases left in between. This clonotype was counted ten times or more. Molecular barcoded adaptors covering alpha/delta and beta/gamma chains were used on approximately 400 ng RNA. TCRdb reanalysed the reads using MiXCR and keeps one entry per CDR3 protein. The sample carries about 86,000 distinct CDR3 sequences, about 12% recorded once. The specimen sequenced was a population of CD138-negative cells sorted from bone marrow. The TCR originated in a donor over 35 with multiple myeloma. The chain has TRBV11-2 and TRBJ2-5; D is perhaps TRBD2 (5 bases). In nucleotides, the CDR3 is TGTGCCAGCCGTCTAAACAGCGGTGGGGAGACCCAGTACTTC. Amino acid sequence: CASRLNSGGETQYF.